This T cell receptor (beta chain) was sequenced in a study of CD8 T cells in Susac syndrome. A quantity of about 0.5 to 1 ug RNA underwent reverse transcription using random hexamers. TCRdb recomputed calls from the immunoSEQ multiplex PCR reads with MiXCR, one row per CDR3 protein. The sample lists 150,000 to 200,000 distinct CDR3 sequences; around 93% were seen once. V dropped 0 bases and J dropped 4 bases, with 7 bases sitting between them. CDR3 length: 13 amino acids. Germline V gives CDR1 SGHTS, CDR2 YDEGEE. The material sequenced was CD4+ T cells from PBMCs. V is TRBV5-8 and J is TRBJ1-2, with D possibly matching TRBD1 (5 bases). This clonotype was obtained from a human donor in good health. CDR3 amino acids: CASSLGTSYGYTF. The CDR3, as DNA: TGTGCCAGCAGCTTGGGGACAAGCTATGGCTACACCTTC.